This T cell receptor (beta chain) is from a study of identical twins. Whole-study findings and limits: Alpha sequences out of frame and shared by twins had excess low generation probability. Twins shared beta out-of-frame sequences in excess, but this excess was weaker. High-abundance cord blood beta clonotypes had fewer insertions; memory repertoires showed none.

There were only healthy Caucasians among the donors. With regard to this clonotype: Its target is not known.

MiXCR, run by TCRdb on the 5' RACE reads, gives a single entry per CDR3 protein. This table holds about 340,000 distinct CDR3 sequences, around 9.7% found once. The CDR3 length is 15 residues. V dropped 6 bases and J dropped 6 bases, with 19 bases sitting between them. This sequence was found in a woman in her 50s in good health. The chain uses TRBV12-3 or TRBV12-4 and TRBJ2-3; D is perhaps TRBD1 (5 bases). The sequenced sample consisted of naive T cells sorted from blood. The CDR3 bases are TGTGCCAGCAGCCTGGGCTTACAGGAATCGGATACGCAGTATTTT. Residues: CASSLGLQESDTQYF.